A single sample is the source of the 22 T cell receptor beta chains below, sequenced in a study of T-cell memory formation after mild COVID-19. Each CDR3 protein is one row after TCRdb ran MiXCR on the 5' RACE reads. Counted here are approximately 300,000 distinct CDR3 sequences, about 16% occurring once; the ten biggest clones make up about a fifth. Source material: PBMCs or a T cell subset sorted from them (not recorded which). The receptors originated from a man between 18 and 29 years old who had mild COVID-19 (a few samples of this study predate the infection). Cell type and time point are not known.

This clonotype turned up a few times. The V call is TRBV12-3 or TRBV12-4, the J call TRBJ2-7; 8 bases match TRBD1. Unmatched junction bases numbered 8, after V lost 3 bases and J lost 4 bases. The CDR3 is 15 residues long. In DNA, the CDR3 is TGTGCCAGCAGTTTCCAGGGGGCGCGAAGGTACGAGCAGTACTTC. It specifies CASSFQGARRYEQYF.

The CDR3 DNA is TGTGCCAGCAGTTTGACAAGCTCCTACGAGCAGTACGTC. Translation gives CASSLTSSYEQYV. This chain joins TRBV28 and TRBJ2-7; the D is unclear. The ends were cut back, 3 bases at V and 0 bases at J, with 6 bases in the middle. The CDR3 extends over 13 amino acids. The germline CDR1 and CDR2 sequences are MDHEN and SYDVKM.

The chain joins TRBV27 to TRBJ2-1; 7 bases fit TRBD1. Trimming took 5 bases from V and 6 from J; bases not matched to a gene: 7. Germline V CDR1 and CDR2: MNHEY, SMNVEV (reference sequence). This CDR3 has 14 residues. Here the CDR3 reads CASSPGTAGNEQFF. CDR3 DNA: TGTGCCAGCAGTCCGGGGACAGCCGGCAATGAGCAGTTCTTC.

This clonotype was recorded many times. The chain carries TRBV5-1 and TRBJ2-5, with TRBD1 as a possible D gene (6 bases). Trimming removed 4 bases at V and 0 bases at J, with 13 bases between. The germline gives CDR1 SGHRS, CDR2 YFSETQ. This CDR3 is 15 amino acids long. The DNA of the CDR3 is TGCGCCAGCAGCATGGGGGCTATGTACCAAGAGACCCAGTACTTC. Translation gives CASSMGAMYQETQYF. Together with reference TRBV5-1 and TRBJ2-5, the CDR3 gives the full variable domain: KAGVTQTPRYLIKTRGQQVTLSCSPISGHRSVSWYQQTPGQGLQFLFEYFSETQRNKGNFPGRFSGRQFSNSRSEMNVSTLELGDSALYLCASSMGAMYQETQYFGPGTRLLVL.

The chain recombines TRBV29-1 with TRBJ2-2; D uncertain. Germline CDR1 reads SQVTM; CDR2 reads ANQGSEA. The CDR3 consists of 13 residues. V was shortened by 1 base and J by 0 bases, with 3 bases between the two germline ends. The DNA of the CDR3 is TGCAGCGTTGAAGCTGCGAACACCGGGGAGCTGTTTTTT. The encoded protein is CSVEAANTGELFF.

This clonotype was detected a few times. Written as DNA, the CDR3 is TGTGCCATCAGTGAGAATGACTACACTGAAGCTTTCTTT. It specifies CAISENDYTEAFF. The genes are TRBV10-3 and TRBJ1-1; the D is unclear. V was trimmed by 2 bases and J by 3 bases, leaving 7 bases between them. CDR3 length: 13 amino acids. Germline V CDR1 and CDR2: ENHRY, SYGVKD.

The chain recombines TRBV6-2 or TRBV6-3 with TRBJ1-2; D remains unclear. V gave up 4 bases and J gave up 12 bases, with 21 bases separating them. This CDR3 is built from 14 residues. Per the germline V gene, CDR1 is MNHEY and CDR2 is SVGEGT. CDR3 DNA sequence: TGTGCCAGCAGTTTTAGCGTTCCGCCGCAATTACACACCTTC. This gives the protein CASSFSVPPQLHTF.

This clonotype occurred many times. The junction differs from germline at one of its ends, possibly a read error. V and J are TRBV6-5 and TRBJ2-6; the D is unclear. The CDR3 length is 15 residues. Germline lookup yields CDR1 MNHEY and CDR2 SVGAGI. CDR3 coding DNA: TGCGCCAGCAGCCCACGGCGCTCTGGGGCCAACGTCCTGACTTTC. It yields the protein CASSPRRSGANVLTF.

Ten or more counts support this clonotype. The chain links TRBV20-1 to TRBJ2-3, with D possibly being TRBD1 (5 bases). The germline V gene encodes CDR1 DFQATT and CDR2 SNEGSKA (reference sequence). The CDR3 spans 13 residues. V lost 1 base and J 4 bases, leaving 9 bases between the germline ends. The CDR3 DNA follows: TGCAGTGCTAGAGGGGGCCTACCAGATACGCAGTATTTT. Translated: CSARGGLPDTQYF.

This clonotype was detected only a few times. The V gene is TRBV6-2 or TRBV6-3, the J gene TRBJ2-1; 9 bases match TRBD2. CDR3 length equals 16 residues. CDR1 and CDR2 from the germline V gene are MNHEY and SVGEGT. The trim removed 1 base at V and 11 bases at J, leaving 12 bases unmatched. CDR3: CASSYLAGGLMDQQFF. The CDR3 bases are TGTGCCAGCAGTTACTTGGCGGGGGGGCTCATGGATCAGCAGTTCTTC.

At least ten counts were recorded for this clonotype. The chain links TRBV15 to TRBJ2-2, with 9 bases aligning to TRBD2. V gave up 6 bases and J gave up 6 bases; unmatched junction bases: 5. In germline, CDR1 is LNHNV, CDR2 YYDKDF (reference sequence). The length of the CDR3 is 14 residues. The CDR3: CATSRGGEAGELFF. The CDR3 coding sequence is TGTGCCACCAGTCGCGGGGGGGAGGCCGGGGAGCTGTTTTTT.

The chain joins TRBV6-6 to TRBJ2-3; TRBD1 aligns across 8 bases. Per germline, CDR1 MNHNY and CDR2 SVGAGI (reference sequence). The CDR3 loop spans 16 amino acids. The V gene end was trimmed by 2 bases and the J gene end by 0 bases; junction bases not matched to a gene: 4. For the CDR3, the DNA is TGTGCCAGCAGTTACCCGCAGGGGGCGAGCACAGATACGCAGTATTTT. This sequence encodes CASSYPQGASTDTQYF.

This clonotype was detected only a few times. The chain joins TRBV10-3 to TRBJ1-5; D ambiguous. Trimming took 5 bases from V and 3 from J, leaving 5 bases between them. Germline CDR1 and CDR2: ENHRY and SYGVKD. This CDR3 is 12 amino acids long. As DNA, the CDR3 is TGTGCCATCAGTCCGAACAATCAGCCCCAGCATTTT. Translated: CAISPNNQPQHF.

This chain uses TRBV7-7 with TRBJ2-3; 12 bases fit TRBD2. The trim removed 0 bases at V and 6 bases at J, leaving 7 bases unmatched. From germline, CDR1 is SSHAT and CDR2 FNYEAQ (reference sequence). The CDR3 spans 17 residues. CDR3 DNA: TGTGCCAGCAGCTTAGCGTCAGGACTAGCGGGGCTTGATACGCAGTATTTT. The encoded protein is CASSLASGLAGLDTQYF.

In this sample, this clonotype turned up a few times. The chain uses TRBV20-1 and TRBJ2-7; D is ambiguous. V lost 6 bases and J lost 2, with 14 bases in between. The length of the CDR3 is 13 residues. CDR1 is DFQATT and CDR2 is SNEGSKA in the germline V gene (reference sequence). The CDR3: CSASRISAYEQYV. CDR3 sequence (DNA): TGCAGTGCCTCCCGAATATCTGCCTACGAGCAGTACGTC.

The sample holds a few counts of this clonotype. The rearrangement links TRBV7-6 to TRBJ2-7; 7 positions agree with TRBD2. J lost 6 bases, V lost 5 bases, and 16 bases had no gene match. Germline CDR1 and CDR2: SGHVS and FNYEAQ. The CDR3 is made up of 16 amino acids. CDR3 bases: TGTGCCAGCAGCCTAGAAGAGGAGCGGGGCCCCCGCGAGCAGTACGTC. This translates into CASSLEEERGPREQYV.

This clonotype was detected a few times. The chain combines TRBV5-1 with TRBJ2-7, with TRBD1 matching over 7 bases. Germline CDR1 SGHRS, CDR2 YFSETQ. This CDR3 has 14 residues. Losses at the gene ends were 4 bases for V and 2 bases for J; bases not matched to a gene: 6. The CDR3 here is CASSTDRVTYEQYF. The CDR3 DNA follows: TGCGCCAGCAGCACCGACAGGGTCACCTACGAGCAGTACTTC.

This clonotype has more than one count but fewer than ten. The chain carries TRBV6-2 or TRBV6-3 and TRBJ2-1; D unresolved. The V end lost 5 bases, the J end lost 1 base, and 6 bases lay between the germline ends. CDR1 is MNHEY, CDR2 SVGEGT, per germline. This CDR3 is 13 amino acids long. Here the CDR3 DNA reads TGTGCCAGCAGTACTGGGTCCTACAATGAGCAGTTCTTC. Translating it yields CASSTGSYNEQFF.

This clonotype has a handful of counts. The chain carries TRBV20-1 and TRBJ1-2; 8 bases agree with TRBD1. CDR3 length: 16 amino acids. J gave up 1 base and V 0 bases, and 7 bases lay outside the gene matches. Germline CDR1 DFQATT, CDR2 SNEGSKA (reference sequence). Here the CDR3 reads CSARDRQGAFNYGYTF. CDR3 nucleotide sequence: TGCAGTGCTAGAGATCGGCAGGGGGCGTTTAACTATGGCTACACCTTC.

This clonotype was observed many times. This chain links TRBV4-3 with TRBJ2-2, with D hard to call. The V gene lost 0 bases and the J gene lost 2 bases, with 13 bases spanning the gap. CDR3 length: 17 residues. Germline V gene lookup returns CDR1 LGHNA and CDR2 YSLEER. In DNA form, the CDR3 reads TGCGCCAGCAGCCAAGAATCTAGGTGGAAAAACACCGGGGAGCTGTTTTTT. Translation gives CASSQESRWKNTGELFF.

This clonotype was observed at least ten times. This rearrangement joins TRBV6-2 or TRBV6-3 to TRBJ2-1, with D possibly matching TRBD2 (5 bases). CDR1 is MNHEY, CDR2 SVGEGT, per germline. Trimming removed 2 bases at V and 8 bases at J, with 7 bases between. This CDR3 contains 12 residues. The DNA for the CDR3 is TGTGCCAGCAGTTACGCGGAGGATGAGCAGTTCTTC. The encoded protein is CASSYAEDEQFF.

The chain links TRBV4-1 to TRBJ2-6; TRBD1 or TRBD2 may be the D gene (5 bases each). V was shortened by 0 bases and J by 2 bases, with 8 bases between the two germline ends. Germline V gives CDR1 MGHRA, CDR2 YSYEKL. The CDR3 is made up of 16 amino acids. CDR3 nucleotide sequence: TGCGCCAGCAGCCAAGATGGGGGAACTGGGGCCAACGTCCTGACTTTC. This codes for CASSQDGGTGANVLTF.